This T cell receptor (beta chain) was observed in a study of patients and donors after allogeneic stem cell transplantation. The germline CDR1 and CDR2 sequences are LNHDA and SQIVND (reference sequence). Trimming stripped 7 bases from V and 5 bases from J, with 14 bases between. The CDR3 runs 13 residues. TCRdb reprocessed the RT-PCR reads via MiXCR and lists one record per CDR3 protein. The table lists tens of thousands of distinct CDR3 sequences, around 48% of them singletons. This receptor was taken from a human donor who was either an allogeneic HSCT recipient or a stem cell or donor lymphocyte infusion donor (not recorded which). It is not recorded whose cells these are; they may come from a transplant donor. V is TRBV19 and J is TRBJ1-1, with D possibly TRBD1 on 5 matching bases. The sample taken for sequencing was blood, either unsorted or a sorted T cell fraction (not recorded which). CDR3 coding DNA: TGTGCCAGTAAGGACATCGAGGGGACTGAAGCTTTCTTT. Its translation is CASKDIEGTEAFF. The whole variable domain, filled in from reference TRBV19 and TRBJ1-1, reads DGGITQSPKYLFRKEGQNVTLSCEQNLNHDAMYWYRQDPGQGLRLIYYSQIVNDFQKGDIAEGYSVSREKKESFPLTVTSAQKNPTAFYLCASKDIEGTEAFFGQGTRLTVV.